This passage covers 32 T cell receptor beta chains from one sample sequenced in a study of blood T cell repertoires in COVID-19. Produced via immunoSEQ multiplex PCR; TCRdb's table is partial and in-frame only. The table has around 430,000 clones, approximately 87% seen once. Sequencing input: PBMCs or T cells enriched from blood (not recorded which). Every receptor here comes from a woman aged 45 to 65 who had recovered from COVID-19.

The sample holds a few counts of this clone. This sequence joins TRBV5-1 and TRBJ1-6, with no clear D. The germline CDR1 and CDR2 sequences are SGHRS and YFSETQ. Trimming cost V 0 bases and J 9 bases, with 13 bases left between them. CDR3 size: 15 residues. The CDR3 region is CASSLGVSGGSPLHF. DNA of the CDR3: TGCGCCAGCAGCTTGGGTGTCAGTGGAGGTTCACCCCTCCACTTT.

The chain carries TRBV5-4 and TRBJ2-3; weak D call: TRBD1 (5 bases). Germline loops: CDR1 SGHNT, CDR2 YYREEE (reference sequence). The length of the CDR3 is 15 residues. The V end lost 0 bases, the J end lost 4 bases, and 12 bases lay between the germline ends. CDR3 DNA sequence: TGTGCCAGCAGCTTGGCCCAGTGGGGCGCAGATACGCAGTATTTT. Protein: CASSLAQWGADTQYF. Together with reference TRBV5-4 and TRBJ2-3, the CDR3 gives the full variable domain: ETGVTQSPTHLIKTRGQQVTLRCSSQSGHNTVSWYQQALGQGPQFIFQYYREEENGRGNFPPRFSGLQFPNYSSELNVNALELDDSALYLCASSLAQWGADTQYFGPGTRLTVL.

This chain joins TRBV9 and TRBJ1-5; 12 nucleotides line up with TRBD1. V was pared by 5 bases and J by 5 bases, with 5 bases of the junction left unmatched. CDR1 and CDR2 from the germline V gene are SGDLS and YYNGEE. CDR3 length: 15 amino acids. CDR3 in DNA: TGTGCCAGCAGTCGCGGGACAGGGGGCTATCAGCCCCAGCATTTT. This translates into CASSRGTGGYQPQHF.

The CDR3 is CASSPGRTEAFF. Written as DNA, the CDR3 is TGTGCCAGCAGCCCGGGGAGGACTGAAGCTTTCTTT. The rearrangement uses TRBV5-6 and TRBJ1-1; D unresolved. Trimming stripped 4 bases from V and 5 bases from J, with 9 bases between. CDR3 length: 12 amino acids. Germline values: CDR1 SGHDT, CDR2 YYEEEE.

The chain couples TRBV7-9 to TRBJ1-4; a possible D gene is TRBD1 (5 bases). Germline V gene sequence: CDR1 SEHNR, CDR2 FQNEAQ (reference sequence). Trimming took 2 bases from V and 3 from J, leaving 13 bases between them. This CDR3 comprises 16 residues. This CDR3 reads CASSLRGSGANEKLFF. The CDR3 DNA reads TGTGCCAGCAGCTTAAGGGGATCGGGCGCTAATGAAAAACTGTTTTTT.

A remark on this clone: Germline is not matched at one junction end, which may reflect a read error. The chain employs TRBV5-8 and TRBJ2-1; no definite D call. The CDR3 runs to 12 residues. CDR1 is SGHTS, CDR2 YDEGEE, per germline. Here the CDR3 DNA reads TGTGCCAGCAGCGGGCAGCCCCAAGCCCGGATCTTC. Translating gives CASSGQPQARIF.

V usage is TRBV4-2 and J usage is TRBJ1-3; D unclear. V dropped 0 bases and J dropped 0 bases, with 15 bases sitting between them. The CDR3 loop spans 18 amino acids. From germline, CDR1 is LGHNA and CDR2 YNFKEQ. The CDR3 loop is CASSQEGRRHLSGNTIYF. The CDR3 DNA reads TGTGCCAGCAGCCAAGAAGGGAGGCGACATCTCTCTGGAAACACCATATATTTT.

V usage is TRBV19 and J usage is TRBJ2-7, with D possibly being TRBD1 (6 bases). V was cut by 6 bases and J by 0 bases, with 12 bases left in between. Germline values: CDR1 LNHDA, CDR2 SQIVND (reference sequence). This CDR3 region has 14 residues. CDR3 sequence reads: CASSTGKSSYEQYF. The DNA for the CDR3 is TGTGCCAGTAGCACAGGGAAAAGCTCCTACGAGCAGTACTTC.

The rearrangement joins TRBV19 to TRBJ2-4; TRBD1 matches at 11 bases. Germline values: CDR1 LNHDA, CDR2 SQIVND (reference sequence). The CDR3 length is 16 residues. The junction had 3 bases not matched to a gene; V was cut back by 4 bases and J by 1 base. CDR3 in amino acids: CASSTGQGAAKNIQYF. The CDR3 DNA reads as TGTGCCAGTAGTACCGGACAGGGGGCGGCCAAAAACATTCAGTACTTC.

The CDR3 region is CASSTPSGGPYEQFF. The DNA of the CDR3 is TGTGCCAGCAGCACCCCTAGCGGGGGGCCGTATGAGCAGTTCTTC. The V call is TRBV11-2, the J call TRBJ2-1, with 11 positions matching TRBD2. The CDR3 covers 15 residues. The V segment lost 5 bases and the J segment 8 bases; nucleotides outside the gene matches: 8. CDR1 and CDR2 (germline): SGHAT, FQNNGV.

The genes are TRBV28 and TRBJ1-5; D remains ambiguous. V was shortened by 4 bases and J by 6 bases, with 13 bases between the two germline ends. From germline, CDR1 is MDHEN and CDR2 SYDVKM. The CDR3 is 14 amino acids. DNA for the CDR3: TGTGCCAGCAGTTCAGGCCAAGGAGGTCAGCCCCAGCATTTT. Residues: CASSSGQGGQPQHF.

The V and J genes are TRBV7-8 and TRBJ1-1; D possibly corresponds to TRBD1 (5 bases). The V gene's germline CDR1 is SGHVS and CDR2 FQNEAQ. The CDR3 loop spans 16 amino acids. Trimming took 3 bases from V and 1 from J, leaving 15 bases between them. The CDR3 nucleotides read TGTGCCAGCAGCTTCCTTGGGGGGTTCCGGAACACTGAAGCTTTCTTT. Translating it yields CASSFLGGFRNTEAFF.

This chain connects TRBV19 to TRBJ2-3; D is possibly TRBD2 (7 bases). Trimming removed 9 bases from V and 3 bases from J, with 19 bases in between. The germline gives CDR1 LNHDA, CDR2 SQIVND (reference sequence). The CDR3 has 15 amino acids. The chain's CDR3 is CASREGGRVTDTQYF. The CDR3 DNA is TGTGCCAGCCGAGAGGGGGGGCGAGTTACAGATACGCAGTATTTT.

The chain is built from TRBV18 and TRBJ1-2; possible D gene TRBD1, 6 bases. V was trimmed by 3 bases and J by 2 bases, leaving 16 bases between them. Looked up from germline, CDR1 is KGHSH and CDR2 is LQKENI. CDR3 size: 16 residues. The CDR3 reads CASSPTATGANYGYTF. The CDR3 coding sequence is TGTGCCAGCTCACCGACCGCGACAGGTGCGAACTATGGCTACACCTTC. Combining the CDR3 with reference TRBV18 and TRBJ1-2 gives the whole variable domain NAGVMQNPRHLVRRRGQEARLRCSPMKGHSHVYWYRQLPEEGLKFMVYLQKENIIDESGMPKERFSAEFPKEGPSILRIQQVVRGDSAAYFCASSPTATGANYGYTFGSGTRLTVV.

The V call is TRBV6-5, the J call TRBJ1-2; TRBD1 aligns across 11 bases. The V gene's germline CDR1 is MNHEY and CDR2 SVGAGI. The CDR3 has 13 amino acids. The V and J ends lost 9 bases and 3 bases, in that order; junction bases with no gene match: 3. The CDR3 spells CASGQGADYGYTF. The DNA for the CDR3 is TGTGCCAGTGGACAGGGGGCGGACTATGGCTACACCTTC.

The chain employs TRBV2 and TRBJ2-1; the match to TRBD1 covers 8 bases. CDR1 is SNHLY and CDR2 is FYNNEI in the germline V gene. Losses at the gene ends were 8 bases for V and 6 bases for J; bases not matched to a gene: 12. The CDR3 is 15 residues long. CDR3 sequence reads: CASYSQDRAINEQFF. DNA for the CDR3: TGTGCCAGCTACAGCCAGGACAGGGCAATCAATGAGCAGTTCTTC.

In this sample, this clone turned up once. The chain carries TRBV2 and TRBJ2-4; a weak D match, TRBD1 (6 bases). CDR1 and CDR2 from the germline V gene are SNHLY and FYNNEI. Trimming took 3 bases from V and 6 from J, leaving 15 bases between them. The CDR3 has 15 residues. The CDR3 protein is CASSEVRGIGNIQYF. The CDR3 coding sequence is TGTGCCAGCAGTGAGGTCAGGGGTATTGGAAACATTCAGTACTTC. Together with reference TRBV2 and TRBJ2-4, the CDR3 gives the full variable domain: EPEVTQTPSHQVTQMGQEVILRCVPISNHLYFYWYRQILGQKVEFLVSFYNNEISEKSEIFDDQFSVERPDGSNFTLKIRSTKLEDSAMYFCASSEVRGIGNIQYFGAGTRLSVL.

The CDR3 here is CASSIRETGVRQPQHF. In DNA, the CDR3 is TGTGCCAGTAGTATAAGGGAGACCGGTGTAAGGCAGCCCCAGCATTTT. This chain uses TRBV19 with TRBJ1-5; D call uncertain. Trimming pared 2 bases from V and 7 bases from J, leaving 18 bases between. This CDR3 is built from 16 residues. Looked up from germline, CDR1 is LNHDA and CDR2 is SQIVND (reference sequence).

This clone has only one observation. The chain is built from TRBV30 and TRBJ2-7, with D tentatively TRBD2 (5 bases). This CDR3 comprises 13 residues. V gave up 1 base and J gave up 2 bases, with 9 bases separating them. Germline V gene data show CDR1 as GTSNPN and CDR2 as SVGIG (reference sequence). The CDR3 bases are TGTGCCTGGAGTGGGAGGACTCCCTACGAGCAGTACTTC. Amino acid sequence: CAWSGRTPYEQYF.

This sequence joins TRBV10-1 and TRBJ1-1; possible D gene TRBD1, 5 bases. Trimming removed 3 bases from V and 10 bases from J, with 21 bases in between. The CDR3 contains 15 residues. Germline-derived CDR1 and CDR2 are WNHNN and SYGVQD (reference sequence). For the CDR3, the DNA is TGCGCCAGCAGTGATCACCGGAAGGGCCCTAGGGGAGCTTTCTTT. It encodes CASSDHRKGPRGAFF.

The V call is TRBV7-9, the J call TRBJ1-4; D uncertain. The CDR3 runs 15 residues. The V end lost 2 bases, the J end lost 3 bases, and 10 bases lay between the germline ends. The germline CDR1 and CDR2 sequences are SEHNR and FQNEAQ (reference sequence). The CDR3: CASSLLQQSNEKLFF. The CDR3 nucleotides are TGTGCCAGCAGCTTACTACAGCAGTCTAATGAAAAACTGTTTTTT.

This clone has just one count. The gene calls are TRBV2 and TRBJ1-2; D gene uncertain. The CDR3 is 13 residues long. Germline CDR1 reads SNHLY; CDR2 reads FYNNEI. Trimming took 7 bases from V and 8 from J, leaving 17 bases between them. The chain's CDR3 is CASTGQIGGGYTF. DNA of the CDR3: TGTGCCAGCACGGGTCAAATCGGCGGAGGCTACACCTTC.

The V call is TRBV27, the J call TRBJ1-1; 9 bases line up with TRBD1. With V trimmed by 5 bases and J by 5 bases, 9 bases remained unmatched. CDR1 MNHEY and CDR2 SMNVEV come from the germline V gene (reference sequence). The CDR3 has 15 residues. As DNA, the CDR3 is TGTGCCAGCAGTGGACAGGGGATAATACGGACTGAAGCTTTCTTT. This encodes CASSGQGIIRTEAFF.

The rearrangement joins TRBV5-1 to TRBJ2-3; 7 bases map to TRBD1. The V and J ends lost 7 bases and 6 bases, in that order; junction bases with no gene match: 8. Germline V gene data show CDR1 as SGHRS and CDR2 as YFSETQ. The CDR3 runs 13 residues. The CDR3 nucleotides are TGCGCCAGCGCGCGAGGGGGCTCGGATACGCAGTATTTT. Its translation: CASARGGSDTQYF.

V and J are TRBV28 and TRBJ1-1, with D perhaps matching TRBD1 (5 bases). V was pared by 4 bases and J by 9 bases, with 12 bases between. The CDR3 sequence is 12 residues long. CDR1 is MDHEN and CDR2 is SYDVKM in the germline V gene. CDR3 amino acids: CASSSGRGKAFF. CDR3 sequence (DNA): TGTGCCAGCAGTTCTGGGAGGGGAAAAGCTTTCTTT.

This rearrangement joins TRBV18 to TRBJ1-4; D gene uncertain. The CDR3 is 15 amino acids. CDR1 and CDR2 from the germline V gene are KGHSH and LQKENI. V was pared by 3 bases and J by 0 bases, with 8 bases between. CDR3 sequence: CASSPRRATNEKLFF. As DNA, the CDR3 is TGTGCCAGCTCACCTAGGAGGGCAACTAATGAAAAACTGTTTTTT.

The chain joins TRBV5-6 to TRBJ1-1, with a possible D match to TRBD1 (6 bases). This CDR3 comprises 12 residues. CDR1 SGHDT and CDR2 YYEEEE come from the germline V gene. Trimming removed 4 bases from V and 10 bases from J, with 14 bases in between. DNA for the CDR3: TGTGCCAGCAGCAGATTGGGGGCAGGAGCTTTCTTT. This encodes CASSRLGAGAFF.

The chain has TRBV7-7 and TRBJ2-7, with TRBD1 matching over 9 bases. CDR1 and CDR2 (germline): SSHAT, FNYEAQ (reference sequence). The CDR3 runs to 14 residues. CDR3 nucleotides: TGTGCAACCTCTCCCGGGACAGGGATATACGAGCAGTACTTC. This encodes CATSPGTGIYEQYF. Looking up the rest from reference TRBV7-7 and TRBJ2-7 gives the full variable domain: GAGVSQSPRYKVTKRGQDVTLRCDPISSHATLYWYQQALGQGPEFLTYFNYEAQPDKSGLPSDRFSAERPEGSISTLTIQRTEQRDSAMYRCATSPGTGIYEQYFGPGTRLTVT.

This clone was found once. The sample contains more than one DNA sequence encoding this CDR3. The gene calls are TRBV5-1 and TRBJ2-7; the match to TRBD1 covers 7 bases. V dropped 0 bases and J dropped 2; count of bases not matched to a gene: 2. CDR3 length equals 14 residues. CDR1 is SGHRS and CDR2 is YFSETQ in the germline V gene. CDR3 in DNA: TGCGCCAGCAGCTTGGGAGGGGGCACCTACGAGCAGTACTTC. This sequence encodes CASSLGGGTYEQYF.

This clone was recorded a few times. The chain couples TRBV4-1 to TRBJ1-2, with 7 bases lining up with TRBD1. Germline trimming cut 4 bases from V and 1 base from J; bases unmatched to any gene: 21. Germline CDR1 reads MGHRA; CDR2 reads YSYEKL. This CDR3 spans 20 amino acids. CDR3 sequence reads: CASSRRYRDSQRGVNYGYTF. DNA for the CDR3: TGCGCCAGCAGCCGTAGATACCGGGACAGCCAGCGGGGGGTTAACTATGGCTACACCTTC.

The chain couples TRBV7-8 to TRBJ2-3, with 8 bases matching TRBD1. CDR3 length: 16 residues. Germline CDR1 and CDR2: SGHVS and FQNEAQ. J gave up 2 bases and V 3 bases, and 7 bases lay outside the gene matches. The CDR3 here is CASSLDPTGDTDTQYF. The CDR3 DNA reads TGTGCCAGCAGCTTGGACCCGACAGGGGACACAGATACGCAGTATTTT.

The chain carries TRBV18 and TRBJ2-7; perhaps TRBD2 as D (6 bases). The CDR3 consists of 16 residues. Trimming pared 0 bases from V and 2 bases from J, leaving 14 bases between. CDR1 and CDR2 (germline): KGHSH, LQKENI. CDR3 DNA: TGTGCCAGCTCACCACCGAATTCGCGGGGAACCTACGAGCAGTACTTC. Translating it yields CASSPPNSRGTYEQYF.